This T cell receptor beta chain is drawn from a study of T cell responses to AZD1222 COVID-19 vaccine. Study-wide points: AZD1222 recipients seropositive at baseline numbered only five to seven.

Generated by immunoSEQ multiplex PCR, the TCRdb table keeps only in-frame clones and is missing some. The profile shows some 150,000 clones, around 90% of them singletons. In regard to this clone: What it recognizes is unknown.

The CDR3 length is 16 residues. Looked up from germline, CDR1 is MNHEY and CDR2 is SVGEGT. The junction had 8 bases not matched to a gene; V was cut back by 2 bases and J by 4 bases. Pooled in the analysis were second doses at about 4 or about 12 weeks. The chain combines TRBV6-2 or TRBV6-3 with TRBJ2-4, with 7 positions matching TRBD2. The source material was peripheral blood, sampled 28 days after the second AZD1222 dose. The clonotype originates from an adult who received the AZD1222 COVID-19 vaccine. CDR3 region: CASSYGREAGKNIQYF. As DNA, the CDR3 is TGTGCCAGCAGTTACGGCCGGGAGGCCGGAAAAAACATTCAGTACTTC.